This entry features one TCR beta chain sequence. Method: immunoSEQ multiplex PCR; TCRdb's copy keeps in-frame clones and lacks some. The sample contains approximately 97,000 clones, over 75% of which appear only once. These data originate in a study of blood T cell repertoires in COVID-19. Study-level background: The origin of the acute and convalescent COVID-19 samples was the United States, Italy and Spain. PBMCs, B-cell-depleted T cells, or T cells provided the cDNA or gDNA that made up the material.

Trimming stripped 0 bases from V and 6 bases from J, with 12 bases between. This CDR3 is 15 amino acids long. CDR1 is MNHEY and CDR2 is SVGEGT in the germline V gene. The receptor comes from a human donor in a cohort sampled during active COVID-19. Sequencing was done on a sample of peripheral blood. This chain uses TRBV6-2 or TRBV6-3 with TRBJ1-5, with D perhaps TRBD1 (5 bases). CDR3: CASSYSQGSGQPQHF. The CDR3 coding sequence is TGTGCCAGCAGTTACTCCCAGGGTTCGGGTCAGCCCCAGCATTTT.